Listed below are T cell receptor beta chains from one sample, sequenced in a study of cytomegalovirus exposure and HLA in healthy donors. The repertoire was sequenced with immunoSEQ multiplex PCR; TCRdb's copy has only in-frame clones and lacks some. In the table there are about 180,000 clones, about 80% of which are singletons. The sequenced material came from PBMCs. The receptors were sampled from a man aged 40-55 years in good health and CMV-seronegative. The CDR3 runs from the conserved cysteine through the conserved F or W. Each record gives: J gene, D gene, V gene, clone size, CDR3 protein, CDR3 DNA. A D gene is named only where the DNA matches it firmly. Rows may omit the clone size; those that give it use once, few, many or a size class.

TRBJ2-6	-	TRBV30	once	CAWSRGTGLSSGANVLTF	TGTGCCTGGAGTCGAGGGACGGGACTGAGCTCTGGGGCCAACGTCCTGACTTTC
TRBJ2-2	TRBD2	TRBV4-1	-	CASSQEVAGLNTGELFF	TGCGCCAGCAGCCAAGAGGTAGCGGGATTAAACACCGGGGAGCTGTTTTTT
TRBJ2-7	-	TRBV4-3	-	CASSQDTGQTNYEQYF	TGCGCCAGCAGCCAAGATACTGGACAGACGAACTACGAGCAGTACTTC
TRBJ1-2	TRBD1	TRBV14	-	CASSQGDRGVLGLYTF	TGTGCCAGCAGCCAAGGTGACAGGGGAGTTCTAGGGCTCTACACCTTC
TRBJ1-2	TRBD1	TRBV4-3	-	CASSQADRGYGYTF	TGCGCCAGCAGCCAAGCAGACAGGGGCTATGGCTACACCTTC
TRBJ2-7	TRBD1	TRBV9	-	CASSVTGQGAFGQYF	TGTGCCAGCAGCGTAACCGGACAGGGGGCTTTTGGGCAGTACTTC
TRBJ1-5	TRBD1	TRBV18	-	CASSSGQGNQPQHF	TGTGCCAGCTCATCGGGACAGGGTAATCAGCCCCAGCATTTT
TRBJ1-2	-	TRBV4-3	-	CASSQEIHRANYGYTF	TGCGCCAGCAGCCAAGAGATTCACAGGGCTAACTATGGCTACACCTTC
TRBJ2-7	TRBD1	TRBV19	-	CASGGQGFYEQYF	TGTGCCAGTGGGGGACAGGGGTTCTACGAGCAGTACTTC
TRBJ1-1	TRBD1	TRBV10-3	-	CAISETTQGPGTEAFF	TGTGCCATCAGTGAGACCACACAGGGGCCTGGGACTGAAGCTTTCTTT
TRBJ2-1	TRBD2	TRBV11-3	-	CASSTGTSGRDYNEQFF	TGTGCCAGCAGCACCGGGACTAGCGGGAGGGACTACAATGAGCAGTTCTTC
TRBJ2-3	-	TRBV7-3	-	CASSLGHGDTQYF	TGTGCCAGCAGCTTAGGGCACGGAGATACGCAGTATTTT
TRBJ2-2	-	TRBV5-4	-	CASSLAKTGELFF	TGTGCCAGCAGCTTGGCCAAAACCGGGGAGCTGTTTTTT
TRBJ2-3	TRBD1	TRBV6-1	-	CASNSGGLGADTQYF	TGTGCCAGCAACTCAGGGGGCCTGGGGGCAGATACGCAGTATTTT
TRBJ2-7	-	TRBV4-2	-	CASSQALSLSYEQYF	TGTGCCAGCAGCCAAGCCTTGTCCCTCTCCTACGAGCAGTACTTC
TRBJ2-2	TRBD1	TRBV5-1	-	CASSEGQGDVGELFF	TGCGCCAGCAGCGAGGGACAGGGCGACGTCGGGGAGCTGTTTTTT
TRBJ1-5	TRBD1	TRBV4-3	-	CASSPRTGNYQPQHF	TGCGCCAGCAGCCCCCGGACAGGGAACTATCAGCCCCAGCATTTT
TRBJ2-3	TRBD2	TRBV27	-	CASSSTSGSDTQYF	TGTGCCAGCAGTTCAACTAGCGGGAGTGATACGCAGTATTTT
TRBJ1-2	TRBD1	TRBV5-1	-	CASSPEGQGFLGYTF	TGCGCCAGCAGTCCCGAGGGACAGGGATTTCTTGGCTACACCTTC
TRBJ1-1	-	TRBV18	-	CASSPLQRNTEAFF	TGTGCCAGCTCACCATTACAGAGGAACACTGAAGCTTTCTTT
TRBJ2-7	-	TRBV21-1	-	CASRRQGVSSYEQYF	TGTGCCAGCCGACGACAGGGGGTAAGCTCCTACGAGCAGTACTTC
TRBJ1-4	-	TRBV9	-	CASSPGHGEKLFF	TGTGCCAGCAGCCCGGGACACGGTGAAAAACTGTTTTTT
TRBJ2-7	-	TRBV5-6	-	CASSYPTRGNEQYF	TGTGCCAGCAGCTATCCCACGAGGGGGAACGAGCAGTACTTC
TRBJ1-1	-	TRBV5-5	-	CASSLLAGTEAFF	TGTGCCAGCAGCTTGTTGGCGGGCACTGAAGCTTTCTTT
TRBJ1-5	-	TRBV19	-	CASSIESALQSRPQHF	TGTGCCAGTAGTATAGAGTCAGCGCTCCAATCAAGGCCCCAGCATTTT
TRBJ2-2	TRBD1	TRBV5-4	few	CASSGRQGTNTEELFF	TGTGCCAGCAGCGGGAGACAGGGGACGAACACCGAGGAGCTGTTTTTT
TRBJ2-1	-	TRBV19	-	CASSSISGTAYNEQFF	TGTGCCAGTAGTAGTATTTCCGGGACTGCCTACAATGAGCAGTTCTTC
TRBJ2-1	-	TRBV4-1	-	CASSLRPGAGPGAPYNEQFF	TGCGCCAGCAGCCTCCGGCCGGGCGCGGGGCCCGGGGCCCCTTACAATGAGCAGTTCTTC
TRBJ2-3	TRBD2	TRBV5-4	few	CASSLGTSGRLGTDTQYF	TGTGCCAGCAGCCTGGGGACTAGCGGGAGGTTGGGCACAGATACGCAGTATTTT
TRBJ1-2	TRBD1	TRBV15	-	CATSSPGTGFVGYTF	TGTGCCACCAGCAGTCCCGGGACAGGTTTCGTTGGCTACACCTTC
TRBJ1-4	-	TRBV7-2	-	CASSFQGTEKLFF	TGTGCCAGCAGCTTTCAGGGGACCGAAAAACTGTTTTTT
TRBJ2-6	-	TRBV30	-	CAWSVDYTGTFYSGANVLTF	TGTGCCTGGAGTGTGGATTATACCGGGACATTCTACTCTGGGGCCAACGTCCTGACTTTC
TRBJ1-4	-	TRBV27	-	CASRMGLTSTNEKLFF	TGTGCCAGCAGGATGGGGCTCACCTCAACTAATGAAAAACTGTTTTTT
TRBJ2-7	TRBD1	TRBV5-1	-	CASSSLTGSYEQYF	TGCGCCAGCAGCTCCCTGACAGGGTCCTACGAGCAGTACTTC
TRBJ2-7	TRBD1	TRBV29-1	-	CSVEGGGTGGNEQYF	TGCAGCGTTGAAGGGGGCGGGACAGGGGGTAACGAGCAGTACTTC
TRBJ2-7	-	TRBV13	-	CASSLGEGRREQYF	TGTGCCAGCAGCTTAGGGGAGGGTAGACGCGAGCAGTACTTC
TRBJ1-1	-	TRBV10-3	-	CAIRDPGSSNTEAFF	TGTGCCATCAGAGATCCGGGGTCCTCGAACACTGAAGCTTTCTTT
TRBJ2-4	TRBD1	TRBV30	-	CAWSGQGNIQYF	TGTGCCTGGAGCGGACAGGGAAACATTCAGTACTTC
TRBJ2-7	-	TRBV4-3	-	CASSQVSSGVYEQYF	TGCGCCAGCAGCCAAGTTTCGTCAGGGGTATACGAGCAGTACTTC
TRBJ2-3	-	TRBV30	-	CAWMIQGFSTDTQYF	TGTGCCTGGATGATACAGGGTTTCAGCACAGATACGCAGTATTTT
TRBJ1-2	-	TRBV11-2	once	CASSSLGQGGAGYTF	TGTGCCAGCAGCTCCCTGGGGCAGGGTGGAGCTGGCTACACCTTC
TRBJ2-2	TRBD1	TRBV28	-	CASSLWTGDPGELFF	TGTGCCAGCAGTTTATGGACAGGGGATCCCGGGGAGCTGTTTTTT
TRBJ2-7	TRBD1	TRBV5-1	few	CASSWNPGQATQQYF	TGCGCCAGCAGCTGGAATCCGGGACAGGCCACGCAGCAGTACTTC
TRBJ2-1	-	TRBV2	few	CASSQVSSYNEQFF	TGTGCCAGCAGCCAGGTGAGCTCCTACAATGAGCAGTTCTTC
TRBJ1-2	TRBD1	TRBV7-9	few	CSSSLGGTGPNYGYTF	TGTTCCAGCAGCTTAGGAGGGACAGGCCCTAACTATGGCTACACCTTC
TRBJ2-5	TRBD2	TRBV7-2	-	CASSLGGRFLSETQYF	TGTGCCAGCAGCTTGGGCGGGAGGTTCCTCTCAGAGACCCAGTACTTC
TRBJ1-1	-	TRBV19	-	CASSIDARGTEAFF	TGTGCCAGTAGTATAGACGCACGGGGCACTGAAGCTTTCTTT
TRBJ1-2	TRBD1	TRBV19	-	CASSRQGRGNYGYTF	TGTGCCAGTAGTAGACAGGGGCGAGGTAACTATGGCTACACCTTC
TRBJ2-3	-	TRBV7-9	-	CASSFVAQNTDTQYF	TGTGCCAGCAGCTTTGTAGCGCAAAACACAGATACGCAGTATTTT
TRBJ1-2	-	TRBV29-1	-	CSVVKGDYGYTF	TGCAGCGTTGTTAAAGGGGACTATGGCTACACCTTC
TRBJ2-5	TRBD2	TRBV6-1	-	CASSEARGETQYF	TGTGCCAGCAGTGAAGCGCGGGGGGAGACCCAGTACTTC